This section outlines one T cell receptor (beta chain) sequence together with its context. Antigen: not known. The data stem from a study of T cell repertoires in cytomegalovirus infection. As for the study in general: Well-studied HLA-B-restricted epitopes and recently identified HLA-C-restricted epitopes of CMV were both used in the study. CMV infection together with matching HLA type was indicated by public TCR beta signatures.

Study findings and constraints: The study identified carriers of CMV plus the relevant HLA from cumulative public TCR beta family frequency. HLA-C-restricted CMV-specific TCR beta clonotypes were dominant in the ex vivo response.

The V gene's germline CDR1 is SGHTA and CDR2 FQGNSA. The V and J ends lost 5 bases and 5 bases, in that order; junction bases with no gene match: 16. This CDR3 has 17 residues. TCRdb reprocessed the reads with MiXCR, giving one entry per CDR3 protein. The data contain about 330,000 distinct CDR3 sequences, approximately 35% of them seen just once; the ten biggest clones take up approximately 13%. The source of this sequence is a human donor in good health (CMV status not recorded). Some clones in this sample may be carry-over from other donors' samples. The source material was cultured PBMCs, sampled from culture after CMV antigen stimulation. The chain links TRBV7-2 to TRBJ1-2; 8 nucleotides line up with TRBD1. This chain's CDR3 is CASSPSRRTGPLYGYTF. The CDR3 nucleotides read TGTGCCAGCAGCCCTAGTAGACGGACAGGGCCTCTGTATGGCTACACCTTC.